This T cell receptor beta chain was documented in a study of blood T cell repertoires in COVID-19. Enrollees, about 18 to 90 years old, lived in about two dozen US areas. The recovered donors of Cohort 3 showed two negative PCRs, clearance, or symptom resolution. Germline V gives CDR1 SGDLS, CDR2 YYNGEE. This CDR3 contains 17 residues. The ends lost 0 bases at V and 3 bases at J; junction bases unmatched: 2. Here immunoSEQ multiplex PCR was the method, and the copy in TCRdb shows in-frame clones only, minus some. The sample records some 250,000 clones, around 85% being singletons. This chain links TRBV9 with TRBJ2-6; the match to TRBD1 covers 11 bases. The specimen was PBMCs or T cells enriched from blood (not recorded which). The receptor comes from a woman in her 50s who had recovered from COVID-19. CDR3 DNA sequence: TGTGCCAGCAGCGTAGGGACAGGGGGCTTTGGGGCCAACGTCCTGACTTTC. It is translated as CASSVGTGGFGANVLTF.